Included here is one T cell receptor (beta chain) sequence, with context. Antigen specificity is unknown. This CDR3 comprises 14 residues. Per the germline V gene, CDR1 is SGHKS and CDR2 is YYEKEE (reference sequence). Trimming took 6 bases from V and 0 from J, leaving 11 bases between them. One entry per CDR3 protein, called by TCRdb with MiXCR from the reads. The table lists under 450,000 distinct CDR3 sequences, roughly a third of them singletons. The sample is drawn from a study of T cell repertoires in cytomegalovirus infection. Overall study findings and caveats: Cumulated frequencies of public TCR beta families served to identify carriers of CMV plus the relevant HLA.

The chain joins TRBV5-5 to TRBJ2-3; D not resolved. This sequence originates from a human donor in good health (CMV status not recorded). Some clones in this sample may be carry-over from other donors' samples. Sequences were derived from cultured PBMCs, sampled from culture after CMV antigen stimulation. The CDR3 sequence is CASIERLSTDTQYF. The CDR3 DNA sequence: TGTGCCAGCATTGAAAGACTTAGCACAGATACGCAGTATTTT.